One T cell receptor (beta chain) is described in this entry. This clone was recorded a few times. The antigen this receptor binds is unknown. There are no base qualities to consult, and no much larger clone falls within one base. Other nucleotide sequences from this sample produce the same CDR3. The intended sense of this specimen's time point label: baseline before first vaccination. Samples from vaccinated people were obtained from the UK trials COV001 and COV002, which included a single-blind randomized controlled phase 2/3 trial of AZD1222 (ChAdOx1 nCoV-19) in healthy adults. For TCRbeta chain sequencing, PBMC samples from trial participants were taken at day 0 and at day 28 after the second dose. The CDR3 regions of human TCRbeta chains were subjected to immunosequencing. The original methods were these. Repertoire TCRs were checked for matches against a reference library of SARS-CoV-2-specific TCRs that had been generated using the MIRA antigen-specificity platform. Breadth was defined as the fraction of unique TCRs that were SARS-CoV-2-associated, and depth was defined as the fraction of total T cells that were SARS-CoV-2-associated. Using the MIRA data, each spike-specific TCR was mapped to the spike region that the TCR reacts to and placed in a CD4 or CD8 class. Log10-transformed breadth and depth values were compared by one-way ANOVA with Sidak's multiple comparisons tests. The immuneACCESS repertoire file appears here via TCRdb, limited to in-frame rearrangements. These files lack a portion of the clones; in checked studies, under half of the deficit traces to unresolved V genes, and the cause of the others is not known. V and J calls and clone size come straight from that table; D and trimming were deduced from the DNA. A total of 90,000 to 150,000 clones appear in this sample, more than 75% of them only once. The ten largest clones add up to 3.5% to 4.5% of the sample.

CDR1 and CDR2, looked up from the germline V gene, are KGHSH and LQKENI. Trimming removed 2 bases from V and 1 base from J, leaving 5 bases between the germline ends. Measured from the cysteine to the phenylalanine, the CDR3 is 13 residues long. The sequence is cut down to CDR3 DNA, 39 bases in frame from base 1. This specimen comes from a study of T cell responses to AZD1222 COVID-19 vaccine (dated by TCRdb to the early 2020s). With respect to the entire study: AZD1222 recipients given second doses at about 4 weeks or at about 12 weeks were pooled, since spike-specific TCR depth and breadth were not found to differ between the two schedules. A total of roughly 240 trial participants underwent TCR sequencing, of whom 207 received two doses of AZD1222 and 26 received two doses of the MenACWY control vaccine. Trial participants were enrolled by age into 18-55, 56-69 and 70-plus year subgroups, with approximately 160, 26 and 62 TCR-sequenced participants respectively. What the research found in general, with its limitations: Most participants were white British and females outnumbered males, and the authors suggested that clonal diversity may have been underestimated. In the small 56-69-year group, the increase in depth fell short of significance, most likely because of low power. Reportedly, close to half of the unique spike-specific TCRs recognized epitopes lying outside the regions that are mutated in the B.1.351 and B.1.1.7 variants. Vaccine-associated CD4 TCRs spanned the whole spike protein, with dominant responses in regions 160-218 and 743-854. Only five to seven AZD1222 recipients were SARS-CoV-2 seropositive at baseline, limiting conclusions about previously exposed vaccinees. After two AZD1222 doses, both the breadth and the depth of spike-specific TCRs were significantly higher than at day 0 and than in MenACWY recipients. Because no samples from the day 14 peak response were available, repertoires could be characterized only after the peak T cell response.

Recombination joined TRBV18 with TRBJ1-1; no D segment can be confidently identified. This TCR was sampled from an adult in good health. The sequences come from peripheral blood, collected on day 0 of AZD1222 vaccination. The CDR3 amino acid sequence is: CASSPTGNTEAFF. The nucleotide sequence is TGTGCCAGCTCACCAACCGGGAACACTGAAGCTTTCTTT. The reference TRBV18 and TRBJ1-1 proteins fill in what lies around the CDR3, so the full variable domain reads NAGVMQNPRHLVRRRGQEARLRCSPMKGHSHVYWYRQLPEEGLKFMVYLQKENIIDESGMPKERFSAEFPKEGPSILRIQQVVRGDSAAYFCASSPTGNTEAFFGQGTRLTVV.